Listed here are 21 T cell receptor beta chains from one sample, sequenced in a study of CD8 T cells in ankylosing spondylitis. Study-wide points: Seemingly distinctive of ankylosing spondylitis blood was a TCR beta motif formed by eight highly homologous variants.

These receptors have no known antigen. From the 5' RACE reads, TCRdb called clonotypes with MiXCR, one entry per CDR3 protein. Of hundreds of thousands of distinct CDR3 sequences listed, approximately 12% are singletons. Sequenced: blood, either unsorted or a sorted T cell fraction (not recorded which). All receptors come from a male donor with ankylosing spondylitis.

The chain employs TRBV7-9 and TRBJ1-4; D remains unclear. The germline CDR1 and CDR2 sequences are SEHNR and FQNEAQ (reference sequence). Trimming removed 1 base at V and 7 bases at J, with 13 bases between. CDR3 length: 15 residues. CDR3 DNA: TGTGCCAGCAGCTTAGAACAGAAGGACGGTGAAAAACTGTTTTTT. Protein: CASSLEQKDGEKLFF. The whole variable domain, remainder taken from reference TRBV7-9 and TRBJ1-4, is DTGVSQNPRHKITKRGQNVTFRCDPISEHNRLYWYRQTLGQGPEFLTYFQNEAQLEKSRLLSDRFSAERPKGSFSTLEIQRTEQGDSAMYLCASSLEQKDGEKLFFGSGTQLSVL.

There are many counts of this clonotype. This chain links TRBV20-1 with TRBJ2-1; D is uncertain. Germline assignment: CDR1 DFQATT and CDR2 SNEGSKA (reference sequence). Trimming removed 2 bases from V and 2 bases from J, with 1 base in between. There are 11 residues in the CDR3. The CDR3 nucleotides are TGCAGTGCTAGAACCTACAATGAGCAGTTCTTC. It yields the protein CSARTYNEQFF.

This clonotype showed up just a few times. The chain carries TRBV6-5 and TRBJ2-7, with D tentatively TRBD1 (5 bases). The V gene's germline CDR1 is MNHEY and CDR2 SVGAGI. The length of the CDR3 is 15 residues. V was cut by 1 base and J by 0 bases, with 10 bases left in between. CDR3 sequence: CASSYLPGSSYEQYF. The CDR3, as DNA: TGTGCCAGCAGTTACTTGCCAGGGTCCTCCTACGAGCAGTACTTC.

The chain carries TRBV29-1 and TRBJ2-2; a possible D gene is TRBD1 (5 bases). V lost 4 bases and J lost 6, with 9 bases in between. CDR1 and CDR2 (germline): SQVTM, ANQGSEA. This CDR3 is 12 amino acids long. The CDR3: CSVGRVPGELFF. The CDR3 region has the DNA TGCAGCGTTGGCAGGGTCCCCGGGGAGCTGTTTTTT.

The rearrangement links TRBV7-2 to TRBJ2-3; D possibly corresponds to TRBD1 (6 bases). CDR1 and CDR2 from the germline V gene are SGHTA and FQGNSA. Trimming shortened V by 0 bases and J by 7 bases, and 14 bases separated the two germline ends. CDR3 length equals 15 residues. The CDR3 nucleotides are TGTGCCAGCAGCTTAGCGGCGGTACAGGGACATACGCAGTATTTT. Encoded protein: CASSLAAVQGHTQYF.

The gene calls are TRBV27 and TRBJ2-1, with 7 bases fitting TRBD2. CDR1 and CDR2 (germline): MNHEY, SMNVEV (reference sequence). This CDR3 region has 15 residues. V lost 4 bases to trimming and J lost 6 bases; unmatched junction nucleotides: 9. As DNA, the CDR3 is TGTGCCAGCAGTTATGGGGGGGATTTGCGCAATGAGCAGTTCTTC. It is translated as CASSYGGDLRNEQFF.

J is TRBJ2-7 and V is TRBV5-1; weak D call: TRBD1 (5 bases). The CDR3 sequence is 15 residues long. Between the trimmed V and J ends, which lost 4 bases and 2 bases, there was a span of 16 bases. Germline CDR1 and CDR2: SGHRS and YFSETQ. The CDR3 coding sequence is TGCGCCAGCAGCCCGGTGCAGGGTGGAACCTACGAGCAGTACTTC. Encoded protein: CASSPVQGGTYEQYF.

This clonotype was counted at least ten times. This rearrangement joins TRBV7-2 to TRBJ1-2; weak D call: TRBD1 (5 bases). Trimming took 5 bases from V and 3 from J, leaving 13 bases between them. The CDR3 consists of 14 residues. Germline CDR1 reads SGHTA; CDR2 reads FQGNSA. CDR3 DNA sequence: TGTGCCAGCAGCCGATGGGGGAGGGACTATGGCTACACCTTC. Amino acid sequence: CASSRWGRDYGYTF.

This sequence joins TRBV12-3 or TRBV12-4 and TRBJ1-5; 10 bases line up with TRBD1. This CDR3 has 15 amino acids. V gave up 6 bases and J gave up 4 bases; unmatched junction bases: 6. The chain's CDR3 is CASRSGTGVNQPQHF. In DNA, the CDR3 is TGTGCCAGCAGATCTGGGACAGGGGTAAATCAGCCCCAGCATTTT.

The gene calls are TRBV5-1 and TRBJ2-7, with 9 positions matching TRBD2. The CDR3 totals 15 residues. J lost 5 bases, V lost 0 bases, and 6 bases had no gene match. Germline CDR1 reads SGHRS; CDR2 reads YFSETQ. The CDR3 sequence is CASSLGISGSHEQYF. The CDR3 DNA follows: TGCGCCAGCAGCTTGGGGATTAGCGGGAGCCACGAGCAGTACTTC.

The rearrangement links TRBV6-1 to TRBJ2-4, with 7 positions matching TRBD1. V shed 7 bases and J 6 bases; nucleotides not matched to a gene: 9. This CDR3 comprises 14 residues. Per germline, CDR1 MNHNS and CDR2 SASEGT. CDR3 sequence (DNA): TGTGCCAGCAACAACAGGGGTTTGGGAAACATTCAGTACTTC. Amino acid sequence: CASNNRGLGNIQYF.

This clonotype was recorded a few times. The chain carries TRBV6-6 and TRBJ2-7, with a weak D call TRBD2 (5 bases). The CDR3 loop spans 13 amino acids. Trimming removed 2 bases from V and 3 bases from J, with 8 bases in between. CDR1 MNHNY and CDR2 SVGAGI come from the germline V gene (reference sequence). As DNA, the CDR3 is TGTGCCAGCAGTTACGAGGGCCGCTACGAGCAGTACTTC. It specifies CASSYEGRYEQYF.

This chain connects TRBV7-9 to TRBJ1-1; 8 nucleotides line up with TRBD1. This CDR3 contains 14 residues. From germline, CDR1 is SEHNR and CDR2 FQNEAQ (reference sequence). V lost 5 bases and J lost 4; bases outside the gene matches: 6. The CDR3, as DNA: TGTGCCAGCAGCATGCAGGGGGCAGCCACTGAAGCTTTCTTT. It yields the protein CASSMQGAATEAFF.

This clonotype was seen only a few times. The CDR3 sequence is CASSFTRDGYTF. As DNA, the CDR3 is TGTGCCAGCAGCTTTACTCGGGATGGCTACACCTTC. The V call is TRBV5-6, the J call TRBJ1-2, with D unclear. The germline V gene encodes CDR1 SGHDT and CDR2 YYEEEE. This CDR3 region has 12 residues. Trimming cost V 2 bases and J 6 bases, with 8 bases left between them.

This rearrangement joins TRBV20-1 to TRBJ2-2; D is uncertain. Germline CDR1 DFQATT, CDR2 SNEGSKA (reference sequence). Trimming shortened V by 3 bases and J by 7 bases, and 9 bases separated the two germline ends. The CDR3 runs 12 residues. The CDR3 DNA is TGCAGTGCTAGGGTCGTTTTCGGGGAGCTGTTTTTT. This encodes CSARVVFGELFF.

Remarks on this clonotype: Just one base apart from a much larger clone, this may be a read error. CDR3 bases: TGCAGTGCTAGAGATACAGCCTACAATGAGCAGTTCTTC. This codes for CSARDTAYNEQFF. The chain employs TRBV20-1 and TRBJ2-1, with D uncertain. V lost 0 bases to trimming and J lost 2 bases, with 5 bases between them. CDR1 and CDR2 from the germline V gene are DFQATT and SNEGSKA (reference sequence). CDR3 size: 13 residues.

This clonotype appeared a few times. This rearrangement joins TRBV5-1 to TRBJ1-1; 8 positions match TRBD1. The CDR3 consists of 13 residues. Germline CDR1 SGHRS, CDR2 YFSETQ. V was pared by 7 bases and J by 0 bases, with 2 bases of the junction left unmatched. The CDR3 sequence: CASLGQVNTEAFF. In DNA, the CDR3 is TGCGCCAGCCTGGGACAGGTGAACACTGAAGCTTTCTTT.

This clonotype was detected a few times. The rearrangement links TRBV5-4 to TRBJ2-3; 8 bases are shared with TRBD2. With 4 bases clipped from V and 6 bases from J, the junction kept 4 bases outside the gene matches. From germline, CDR1 is SGHNT and CDR2 YYREEE (reference sequence). This CDR3 contains 13 residues. The DNA of the CDR3 is TGTGCCAGCAGCGCGGGGGGCGTGGATACGCAGTATTTT. Protein sequence: CASSAGGVDTQYF.

This clonotype was detected many times. The rearrangement links TRBV12-3 or TRBV12-4 to TRBJ2-7; D perhaps matches TRBD1 (6 bases). Trimming removed 5 bases from V and 7 bases from J, with 18 bases in between. This CDR3 is 14 amino acids long. The CDR3 spells CASSPQQTGWEQYF. The CDR3 DNA reads TGTGCCAGCAGTCCCCAGCAAACAGGGTGGGAGCAGTACTTC.

The chain recombines TRBV5-1 with TRBJ2-5; a weak D match, TRBD1 (5 bases). Trimming shortened V by 0 bases and J by 0 bases, and 12 bases separated the two germline ends. Germline V gene sequence: CDR1 SGHRS, CDR2 YFSETQ. The CDR3 spans 16 residues. The CDR3 DNA reads TGCGCCAGCAGCTTGGTTGCAGGGATGCACCAAGAGACCCAGTACTTC. Translating it yields CASSLVAGMHQETQYF.

V and J are TRBV29-1 and TRBJ1-5, with 9 bases fitting TRBD1. The trim removed 6 bases at V and 3 bases at J, leaving 6 bases unmatched. The V gene's germline CDR1 is SQVTM and CDR2 ANQGSEA. This CDR3 spans 14 amino acids. This chain's CDR3 is CSVGGQGFNQPQHF. For the CDR3, the DNA is TGCAGCGTGGGGGGACAGGGTTTCAATCAGCCCCAGCATTTT.